This entry lists 9 T cell receptor beta chains sequenced from one sample in a study of vaccination and CD4 T cells after COVID-19. As for treatment: roughly 11-day PBMC culture with coronavirus spike peptide pools or control peptides (ViraFEST assay). These receptors' targets are unknown. At the Johns Hopkins FTIC core, DNA taken from cultured CD4+ T cells was sequenced by way of the Oncomine TCR Beta short-read assay. TCRdb itself ran the PCR reads through MiXCR, one entry per CDR3 protein. The table records about 18,000 distinct CDR3 sequences, around 50% of them present only once. The source was CD4+ T cells from blood, cultured in vitro, collected before SARS-CoV-2 vaccination. The source of these receptors is a human donor who had recovered from COVID-19.

This clonotype was counted a few times. The V call is TRBV7-2, the J call TRBJ2-5, with 8 positions matching TRBD2. The germline V gene has CDR1 SGHTA and CDR2 FQGNSA. The length of the CDR3 is 15 residues. Trimming at V came to 4 bases and at J to 4 bases, leaving 8 bases not matched to a gene. This CDR3 is CASSSPGTRGETQYF. CDR3 in DNA: TGTGCCAGCAGCTCCCCTGGGACTAGGGGAGAGACCCAGTACTTC.

The CDR3 DNA is TGTGCCAGCGGGGGGGAGACCCAGTACTTC. It translates to CASGGETQYF. The chain carries TRBV11-2 and TRBJ2-5; D perhaps matches TRBD2 (6 bases). Germline CDR1 reads SGHAT; CDR2 reads FQNNGV. V was pared by 8 bases and J by 5 bases, with 6 bases between. The CDR3 totals 10 residues. Combining the CDR3 with reference TRBV11-2 and TRBJ2-5 gives the whole variable domain EAGVAQSPRYKIIEKRQSVAFWCNPISGHATLYWYQQILGQGPKLLIQFQNNGVVDDSQLPKDRFSAERLKGVDSTLKIQPAKLEDSAVYLCASGGETQYFGPGTRLLVL.

This chain uses TRBV6-1 with TRBJ2-3; a weak D match, TRBD2 (5 bases). V lost 6 bases and J lost 1, with 11 bases in between. The CDR3 runs to 14 residues. Germline V CDR1 and CDR2: MNHNS, SASEGT. CDR3 region: CASSPADRTDTQYF. The CDR3 DNA follows: TGTGCCAGCAGCCCAGCGGATCGCACAGATACGCAGTATTTT.

The V call is TRBV23-1, the J call TRBJ1-6; D not resolved. TRBV23-1 counts as an open reading frame of uncertain function. V lost 6 bases and J lost 1, with 10 bases in between. This CDR3 is built from 15 residues. CDR3 sequence reads: CASSPSRSYNSPLHF. The CDR3 DNA is TGCGCCAGCAGCCCAAGTCGGTCCTATAATTCACCCCTCCACTTT.

A few counts support this clonotype. The chain has TRBV4-1 and TRBJ2-7; 10 bases fit TRBD1. V dropped 6 bases and J dropped 7; count of bases not matched to a gene: 6. Germline V gene data show CDR1 as MGHRA and CDR2 as YSYEKL. This CDR3 comprises 13 residues. CDR3 loop: CASSPDRGREQYF. The CDR3, as DNA: TGCGCCAGCAGTCCGGACAGGGGGAGGGAGCAGTACTTC.

V usage is TRBV7-2 and J usage is TRBJ2-7; no clear D gene. The ends were cut back, 3 bases at V and 6 bases at J, with 6 bases in the middle. This CDR3 has 11 amino acids. Looked up from germline, CDR1 is SGHTA and CDR2 is FQGNSA. This CDR3 is CASSFDTEQYF. Here the CDR3 DNA reads TGTGCCAGCAGCTTTGATACCGAGCAGTACTTC.

The gene calls are TRBV20-1 and TRBJ1-3; D is possibly TRBD1 (6 bases). Germline V gives CDR1 DFQATT, CDR2 SNEGSKA (reference sequence). V lost 5 bases and J lost 3, with 11 bases in between. The CDR3 is 13 amino acids. The CDR3 DNA is TGCAGTGCTGGAACAGGGAGTGGAAACACCATATATTTT. Protein sequence: CSAGTGSGNTIYF.

This chain uses TRBV20-1 with TRBJ1-2; 7 bases align to TRBD1. The CDR3 runs 12 residues. The J segment lost 8 bases and the V segment lost 6 bases, leaving 9 bases of the junction unmatched. Germline lookup yields CDR1 DFQATT and CDR2 SNEGSKA (reference sequence). CDR3 DNA sequence: TGCAGTGCCCTCCTAACAGGGGAAGGCTACACCTTC. Translated: CSALLTGEGYTF.

This clonotype was seen a handful of times. This CDR3 reads CASSSSRDQPQHF. The CDR3 bases are TGTGCCAGCTCGTCCTCCAGGGATCAGCCCCAGCATTTT. The chain is built from TRBV18 and TRBJ1-5; maybe TRBD1 (5 bases). The length of the CDR3 is 13 residues. Germline assignment: CDR1 KGHSH and CDR2 LQKENI. V was pared by 6 bases and J by 5 bases, with 11 bases between.